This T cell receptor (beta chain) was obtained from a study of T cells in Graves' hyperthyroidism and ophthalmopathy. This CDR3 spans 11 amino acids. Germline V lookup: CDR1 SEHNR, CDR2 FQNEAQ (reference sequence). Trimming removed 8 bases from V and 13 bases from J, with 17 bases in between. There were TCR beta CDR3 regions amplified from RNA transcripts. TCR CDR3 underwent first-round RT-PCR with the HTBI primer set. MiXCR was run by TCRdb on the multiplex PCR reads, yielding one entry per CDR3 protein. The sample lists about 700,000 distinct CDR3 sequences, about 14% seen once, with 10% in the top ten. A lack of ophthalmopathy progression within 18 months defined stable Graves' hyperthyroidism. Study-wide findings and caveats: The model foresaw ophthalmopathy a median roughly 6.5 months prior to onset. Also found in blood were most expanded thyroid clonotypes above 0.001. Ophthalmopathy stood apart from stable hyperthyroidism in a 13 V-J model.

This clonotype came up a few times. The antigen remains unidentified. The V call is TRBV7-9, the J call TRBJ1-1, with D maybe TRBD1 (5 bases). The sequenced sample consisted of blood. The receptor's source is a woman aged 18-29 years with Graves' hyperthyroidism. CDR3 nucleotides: TGTGCCAGCGGGAACAGGATCAGTGGTTTCTTT. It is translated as CASGNRISGFF.